Presented here are 3 T cell receptor beta chains from one specimen sequenced in a study of shared clonotypes between healthy human individuals. Positive CCR7 selection of CD45RO-negative cells yielded the naive CD8 cells, and terminally differentiated effector memory CD45RA+ cells were excluded. TCRdb's table, derived via immunoSEQ multiplex PCR, lists solely in-frame clones and lacks some. The table shows about 2 million clones, with approximately 95% occurring only once. The sequenced sample was naive CD8+ T cells sorted from blood. The source is a man between 18 and 29 years old in good health.

The V and J genes are TRBV15 and TRBJ1-2; D unresolved. CDR3 length: 12 amino acids. V shed 3 bases and J shed 4 bases, with 6 bases lying between them. CDR1 is LNHNV, CDR2 YYDKDF, per germline (reference sequence). CDR3 amino acids: CATSSWFYGYTF. CDR3 sequence (DNA): TGTGCCACCAGCAGTTGGTTCTATGGCTACACCTTC.

In DNA form, the CDR3 reads TGTGCCAGCAGTGAGGGACCACAAATTTCCTACGAGCAGTACTTC. Protein sequence: CASSEGPQISYEQYF. The chain uses TRBV2 and TRBJ2-7; D may match TRBD1 or TRBD2 (5 bases each). The V gene lost 3 bases and the J gene lost 1 base, with 13 bases spanning the gap. Germline lookup yields CDR1 SNHLY and CDR2 FYNNEI. CDR3 length: 15 amino acids.

The rearrangement joins TRBV7-9 to TRBJ2-6; TRBD1 aligns across 8 bases. The CDR3 sequence is 15 residues long. Germline V gene lookup returns CDR1 SEHNR and CDR2 FQNEAQ (reference sequence). The trim removed 4 bases at V and 2 bases at J, leaving 1 base unmatched. This CDR3 is CASSSGGAGANVLTF. For the CDR3, the DNA is TGTGCCAGCAGCTCAGGGGGCGCTGGGGCCAACGTCCTGACTTTC.